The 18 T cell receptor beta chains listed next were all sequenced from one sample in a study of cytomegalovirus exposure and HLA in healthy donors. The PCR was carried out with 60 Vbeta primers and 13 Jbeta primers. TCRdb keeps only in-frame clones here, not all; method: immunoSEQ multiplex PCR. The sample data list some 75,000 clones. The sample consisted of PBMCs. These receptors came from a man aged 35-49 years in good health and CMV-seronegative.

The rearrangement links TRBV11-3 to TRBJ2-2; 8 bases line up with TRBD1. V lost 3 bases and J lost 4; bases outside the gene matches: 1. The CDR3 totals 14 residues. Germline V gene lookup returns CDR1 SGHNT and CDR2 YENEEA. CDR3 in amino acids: CASSLDRVTGELFF. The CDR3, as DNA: TGTGCCAGCAGCTTGGACAGGGTCACCGGGGAGCTGTTTTTT. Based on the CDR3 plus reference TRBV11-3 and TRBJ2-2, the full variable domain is EAGVVQSPRYKIIEKKQPVAFWCNPISGHNTLYWYLQNLGQGPELLIRYENEEAVDDSQLPKDRFSAERLKGVDSTLKIQPAELGDSAVYLCASSLDRVTGELFFGEGSRLTVL.

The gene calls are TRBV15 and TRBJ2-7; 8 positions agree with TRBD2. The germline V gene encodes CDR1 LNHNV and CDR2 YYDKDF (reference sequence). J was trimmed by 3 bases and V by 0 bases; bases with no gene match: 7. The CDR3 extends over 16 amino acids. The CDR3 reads CATSRDPLAGGYEQYF. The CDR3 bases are TGTGCCACCAGCAGAGATCCTCTAGCGGGTGGCTACGAGCAGTACTTC.

CDR3 residues: CASSLGSGGETQYF. The CDR3, as DNA: TGTGCCAGCAGCTTGGGTTCAGGAGGAGAGACCCAGTACTTC. The rearrangement uses TRBV5-6 and TRBJ2-5; perhaps TRBD2 as D (5 bases). CDR1 and CDR2 from the germline V gene are SGHDT and YYEEEE. The CDR3 runs 14 residues. The V gene lost 0 bases and the J gene lost 4 bases, with 10 bases spanning the gap.

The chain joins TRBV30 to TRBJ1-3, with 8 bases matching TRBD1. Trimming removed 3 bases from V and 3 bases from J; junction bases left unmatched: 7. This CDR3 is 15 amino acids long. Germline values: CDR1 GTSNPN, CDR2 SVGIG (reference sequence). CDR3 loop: CAWSLRTGGGNTIYF. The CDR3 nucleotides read TGTGCCTGGAGCCTCCGTACAGGGGGTGGAAACACCATATATTTT.

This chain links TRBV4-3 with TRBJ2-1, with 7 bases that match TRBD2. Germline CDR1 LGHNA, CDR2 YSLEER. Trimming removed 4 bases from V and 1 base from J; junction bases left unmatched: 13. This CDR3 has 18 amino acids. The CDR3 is CASSRESSGRSSYNEQFF. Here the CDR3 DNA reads TGCGCCAGCAGCCGCGAAAGTAGCGGGCGATCTTCCTACAATGAGCAGTTCTTC.

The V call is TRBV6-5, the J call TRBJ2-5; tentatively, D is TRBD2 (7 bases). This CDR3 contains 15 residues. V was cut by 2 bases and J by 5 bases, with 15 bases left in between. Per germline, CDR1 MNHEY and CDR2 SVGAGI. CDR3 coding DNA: TGTGCCAGCAGTTACGGGCCGGGGGGCATTGAGACCCAGTACTTC. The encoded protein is CASSYGPGGIETQYF.

The CDR3 sequence is CASSYGQRSTDTQYF. CDR3 bases: TGTGCCAGCAGTTACGGGCAGAGAAGCACAGATACGCAGTATTTT. The chain carries TRBV6-5 and TRBJ2-3; no clear D gene. V was cut by 2 bases and J by 0 bases, with 9 bases left in between. The V gene's germline CDR1 is MNHEY and CDR2 SVGAGI. The CDR3 is made up of 15 amino acids.

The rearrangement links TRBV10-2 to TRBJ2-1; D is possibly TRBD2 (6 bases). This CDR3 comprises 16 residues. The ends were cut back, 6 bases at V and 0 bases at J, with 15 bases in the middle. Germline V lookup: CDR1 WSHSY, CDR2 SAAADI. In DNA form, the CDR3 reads TGCGCCAGCAGCCAATCAGGGACTGGCTCCTACAATGAGCAGTTCTTC. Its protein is CASSQSGTGSYNEQFF.

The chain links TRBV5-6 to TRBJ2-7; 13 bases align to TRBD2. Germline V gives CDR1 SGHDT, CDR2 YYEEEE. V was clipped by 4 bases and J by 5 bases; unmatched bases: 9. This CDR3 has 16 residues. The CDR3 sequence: CASSAGLAGDFDEQYF. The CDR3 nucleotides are TGTGCCAGCAGCGCCGGACTAGCGGGGGATTTTGACGAGCAGTACTTC.

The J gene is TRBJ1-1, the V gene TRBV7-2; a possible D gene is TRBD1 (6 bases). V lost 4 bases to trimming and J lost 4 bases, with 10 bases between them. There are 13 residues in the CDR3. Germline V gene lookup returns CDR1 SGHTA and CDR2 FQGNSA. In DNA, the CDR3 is TGTGCCAGCAGCTGGCAGGGGAGCACTGAAGCTTTCTTT. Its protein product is CASSWQGSTEAFF.

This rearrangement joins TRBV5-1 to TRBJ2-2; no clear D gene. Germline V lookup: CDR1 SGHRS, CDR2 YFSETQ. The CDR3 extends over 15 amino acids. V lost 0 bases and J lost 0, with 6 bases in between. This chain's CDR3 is CASSLAVTNTGELFF. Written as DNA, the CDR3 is TGCGCCAGCAGCTTGGCGGTAACGAACACCGGGGAGCTGTTTTTT.

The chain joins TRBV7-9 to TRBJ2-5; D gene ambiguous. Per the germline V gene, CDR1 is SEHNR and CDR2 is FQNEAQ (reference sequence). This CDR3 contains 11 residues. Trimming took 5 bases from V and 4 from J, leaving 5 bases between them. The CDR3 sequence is CASSPRETQYF. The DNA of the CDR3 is TGTGCCAGCAGCCCCCGAGAGACCCAGTACTTC. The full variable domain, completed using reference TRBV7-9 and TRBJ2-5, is DTGVSQNPRHKITKRGQNVTFRCDPISEHNRLYWYRQTLGQGPEFLTYFQNEAQLEKSRLLSDRFSAERPKGSFSTLEIQRTEQGDSAMYLCASSPRETQYFGPGTRLLVL.

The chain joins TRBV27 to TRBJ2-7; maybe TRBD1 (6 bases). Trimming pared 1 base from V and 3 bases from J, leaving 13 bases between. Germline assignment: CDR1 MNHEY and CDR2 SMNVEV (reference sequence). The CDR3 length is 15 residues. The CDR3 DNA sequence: TGTGCCAGCAGTTTATACCAGAACAGGGTCTACGAGCAGTACTTC. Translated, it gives CASSLYQNRVYEQYF.

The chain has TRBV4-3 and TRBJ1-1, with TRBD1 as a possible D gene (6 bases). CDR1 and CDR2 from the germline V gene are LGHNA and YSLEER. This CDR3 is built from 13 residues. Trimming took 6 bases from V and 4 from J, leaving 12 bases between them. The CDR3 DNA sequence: TGCGCCAGCAGGGGCCAGGGGAGCACTGAAGCTTTCTTT. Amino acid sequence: CASRGQGSTEAFF.

As DNA, the CDR3 is TGCAGCGTTGAGACAGGCTATGGCTACACCTTC. This encodes CSVETGYGYTF. This rearrangement joins TRBV29-1 to TRBJ1-2; a possible D gene is TRBD1 (6 bases). CDR1 SQVTM and CDR2 ANQGSEA come from the germline V gene. The CDR3 length is 11 residues. Trimming shortened V by 3 bases and J by 4 bases, and 6 bases separated the two germline ends. The full variable domain, in which reference TRBV29-1 and TRBJ1-2 provide the parts outside the CDR3, is SAVISQKPSRDICQRGTSLTIQCQVDSQVTMMFWYRQQPGQSLTLIATANQGSEATYESGFVIDKFPISRPNLTFSTLTVSNMSPEDSSIYLCSVETGYGYTFGSGTRLTVV.

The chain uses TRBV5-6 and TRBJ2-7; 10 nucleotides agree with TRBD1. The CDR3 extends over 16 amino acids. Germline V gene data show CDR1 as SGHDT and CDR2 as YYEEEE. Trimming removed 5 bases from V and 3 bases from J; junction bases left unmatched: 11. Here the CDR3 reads CASSRDRGIFFYEQYF. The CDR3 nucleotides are TGTGCCAGCAGTCGGGACAGGGGAATTTTTTTCTACGAGCAGTACTTC.

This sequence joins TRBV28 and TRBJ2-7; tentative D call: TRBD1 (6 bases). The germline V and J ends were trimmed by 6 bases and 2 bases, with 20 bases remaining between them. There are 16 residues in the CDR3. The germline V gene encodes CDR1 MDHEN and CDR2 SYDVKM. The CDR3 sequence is CASSPPIQGAAYEQYF. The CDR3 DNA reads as TGTGCCAGCAGCCCCCCAATACAGGGAGCGGCCTACGAGCAGTACTTC.

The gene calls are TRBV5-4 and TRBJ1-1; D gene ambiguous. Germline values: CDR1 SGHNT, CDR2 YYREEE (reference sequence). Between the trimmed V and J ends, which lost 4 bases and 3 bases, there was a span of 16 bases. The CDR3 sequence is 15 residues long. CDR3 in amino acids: CASSPPGSGYTEAFF. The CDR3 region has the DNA TGTGCCAGCAGCCCCCCGGGATCGGGGTACACTGAAGCTTTCTTT.